What follows are 30 T cell receptor beta chains derived from one specimen sequenced in a study of T-cell reconstitution after alpha-beta-depleted transplantation in children. Molecular barcoding with unique molecular identifiers was used for the TCRbeta library. TCRdb reanalysed the PCR reads using MiXCR and keeps one entry per CDR3 protein. This table has some 290,000 distinct CDR3 sequences, more than 20% appearing once. Sequencing was performed on PBMCs, mostly from graft donor cells, taken 180 days after TCRalphabeta/CD19-depleted stem cell transplant. All receptors derive from a male patient younger than 18 who had a stem cell transplant for acute lymphoblastic leukemia, so the T cells may come from the graft donor.

The chain has TRBV3-1 and TRBJ2-4; D might be TRBD2 (5 bases). The V gene's germline CDR1 is LGHDT and CDR2 YNNKEL (reference sequence). Trimming shortened V by 3 bases and J by 4 bases, and 16 bases separated the two germline ends. The CDR3 contains 16 residues. Here the CDR3 DNA reads TGTGCCAGCAGCCAGCGGGTCTCTTGGACGAAAAACATTCAGTACTTC. Residues: CASSQRVSWTKNIQYF.

The chain has TRBV5-5 and TRBJ2-5, with 8 positions matching TRBD2. CDR3 size: 14 residues. From germline, CDR1 is SGHKS and CDR2 YYEKEE (reference sequence). The V and J ends lost 1 base and 5 bases, in that order; junction bases with no gene match: 4. CDR3 region: CASSLLRTSETQYF. In DNA form, the CDR3 reads TGTGCCAGCAGCTTGTTGCGGACTAGCGAGACCCAGTACTTC.

DNA for the CDR3: TGCAGTGCTAGAGACCCGGGACAGGGAAGGAACGAGCAGTACTTC. Amino acid sequence: CSARDPGQGRNEQYF. This chain uses TRBV20-1 with TRBJ2-7; 9 bases fit TRBD1. V was pared by 0 bases and J by 5 bases, with 8 bases of the junction left unmatched. This CDR3 is built from 15 residues. Germline V gene data show CDR1 as DFQATT and CDR2 as SNEGSKA (reference sequence).

The J gene is TRBJ2-7, the V gene TRBV11-2; 9 bases fit TRBD1. Germline V gene sequence: CDR1 SGHAT, CDR2 FQNNGV. The ends lost 1 base at V and 13 bases at J; junction bases unmatched: 5. The length of the CDR3 is 12 residues. For the CDR3, the DNA is TGTGCCAGCAGCTTAGGTGCGACAGGGGGTTACTTC. Translated, it gives CASSLGATGGYF.

This clonotype was detected a few times. The rearrangement links TRBV6-6 to TRBJ2-5; 9 positions match TRBD1. The CDR3 extends over 13 amino acids. Germline lookup yields CDR1 MNHNY and CDR2 SVGAGI (reference sequence). J was trimmed by 4 bases and V by 6 bases; bases with no gene match: 3. The CDR3 sequence is CASRDRGRETQYF. For the CDR3, the DNA is TGTGCCAGCAGGGACAGGGGACGAGAGACCCAGTACTTC.

The V gene is TRBV6-1, the J gene TRBJ2-5; 13 positions agree with TRBD2. Germline V CDR1 and CDR2: MNHNS, SASEGT. The V gene end was trimmed by 7 bases and the J gene end by 5 bases; junction bases not matched to a gene: 13. This CDR3 contains 17 residues. The CDR3 protein is CASIPGGLAGPYETQYF. The CDR3 bases are TGTGCCAGCATTCCCGGGGGACTAGCGGGACCTTATGAGACCCAGTACTTC.

This clonotype was picked up a small number of times. The V and J genes are TRBV5-1 and TRBJ2-1, with D perhaps TRBD2 (6 bases). CDR3 length equals 16 residues. Trimming stripped 6 bases from V and 6 bases from J, with 22 bases between. Germline V gene data show CDR1 as SGHRS and CDR2 as YFSETQ. CDR3 DNA: TGCGCCAGCACCACCCATCCCGGGACTTCCAGCAATGAGCAGTTCTTC. It specifies CASTTHPGTSSNEQFF.

The chain combines TRBV20-1 with TRBJ2-5, with D perhaps TRBD1 (5 bases). The CDR3 loop spans 13 amino acids. Germline lookup yields CDR1 DFQATT and CDR2 SNEGSKA (reference sequence). V was shortened by 2 bases and J by 5 bases, with 12 bases between the two germline ends. This chain's CDR3 is CSARRGAGETQYF. The CDR3 nucleotides read TGCAGTGCTAGACGTGGGGCTGGGGAGACCCAGTACTTC.

This clonotype was counted ten times or more. CDR3 region: CASSQNSGYNEQFF. As DNA, the CDR3 is TGCGCCAGCAGCCAGAATTCAGGTTACAATGAGCAGTTCTTC. The chain uses TRBV4-1 and TRBJ2-1, with D unclear. The CDR3 runs to 14 residues. Germline CDR1 reads MGHRA; CDR2 reads YSYEKL. V lost 3 bases to trimming and J lost 4 bases, with 10 bases between them.

This rearrangement joins TRBV9 to TRBJ2-1; 15 bases align to TRBD2. The germline gives CDR1 SGDLS, CDR2 YYNGEE. The CDR3 has 17 amino acids. V was clipped by 4 bases and J by 4 bases; unmatched bases: 6. CDR3 loop: CASSFGTSGRPYNEQFF. CDR3 coding DNA: TGTGCCAGCAGCTTTGGGACTAGCGGGAGGCCTTACAATGAGCAGTTCTTC.

This clonotype was observed at least ten times. The DNA of the CDR3 is TGTGCCAGCAGCGTGAGGGGGCGCTTCTATGGCTACACCTTC. It encodes CASSVRGRFYGYTF. This chain joins TRBV7-2 and TRBJ1-2; 7 bases align to TRBD1. The CDR3 consists of 14 residues. Germline trimming cut 5 bases from V and 4 bases from J; bases unmatched to any gene: 7. Looked up from germline, CDR1 is SGHTA and CDR2 is FQGNSA.

This chain links TRBV27 with TRBJ2-1; D gene uncertain. Trimming took off 6 bases at V and 8 bases at J, with 8 bases between the two ends. Per germline, CDR1 MNHEY and CDR2 SMNVEV (reference sequence). This CDR3 contains 11 residues. CDR3 sequence: CASSFSYEQFF. The CDR3 nucleotides are TGTGCCAGCAGCTTTAGCTATGAGCAGTTCTTC.

This clonotype was seen just once. The chain recombines TRBV7-3 with TRBJ2-3, with no clear D. Trimming removed 1 base from V and 2 bases from J, with 10 bases in between. CDR1 and CDR2 (germline): SGHTA, FQGTGA. This CDR3 contains 15 residues. CDR3 sequence: CASSLIPTLTDTQYF. The CDR3 DNA reads as TGTGCCAGCAGCTTAATTCCCACACTCACAGATACGCAGTATTTT.

The chain uses TRBV7-2 and TRBJ2-3; a weak D match, TRBD2 (5 bases). The CDR3 contains 16 residues. Trimming took 5 bases from V and 4 from J, leaving 19 bases between them. CDR1 and CDR2 from the germline V gene are SGHTA and FQGNSA. CDR3 DNA: TGTGCCAGCAGCGCGCTCCATTTGGTAGCGCCAGATACGCAGTATTTT. Its protein is CASSALHLVAPDTQYF.

The V and J genes are TRBV2 and TRBJ1-2; tentative D call: TRBD1 (6 bases). The germline V gene encodes CDR1 SNHLY and CDR2 FYNNEI. CDR3 length: 14 residues. Trimming pared 2 bases from V and 4 bases from J, leaving 11 bases between. The CDR3 loop reads CASSESGVGYGYTF. The CDR3 DNA is TGTGCCAGCAGTGAATCAGGGGTAGGCTATGGCTACACCTTC.

The V gene is TRBV7-8, the J gene TRBJ2-7, with a tentative D call TRBD1 (5 bases). The germline V gene has CDR1 SGHVS and CDR2 FQNEAQ. This CDR3 has 14 residues. V lost 2 bases and J 2 bases, leaving 10 bases between the germline ends. The CDR3: CASSLQVRAYEQYF. In DNA form, the CDR3 reads TGTGCCAGCAGCTTACAGGTCAGGGCCTACGAGCAGTACTTC.

J is TRBJ1-6 and V is TRBV5-5; 7 nucleotides line up with TRBD1. The CDR3 totals 16 residues. V lost 1 base, J lost 3 bases, and 4 bases stayed unmatched. From germline, CDR1 is SGHKS and CDR2 YYEKEE (reference sequence). The CDR3 reads CASSLTGVNYNSPLHF. As DNA, the CDR3 is TGTGCCAGCAGCTTGACAGGGGTGAACTATAATTCACCCCTCCACTTT.

The J gene is TRBJ2-7, the V gene TRBV6-5; 9 positions agree with TRBD1. J lost 5 bases, V lost 2 bases, and 7 bases had no gene match. There are 15 residues in the CDR3. Per the germline V gene, CDR1 is MNHEY and CDR2 is SVGAGI. CDR3 sequence: CASSYRDREKDEQYF. For the CDR3, the DNA is TGTGCCAGCAGTTACAGGGACAGGGAAAAGGACGAGCAGTACTTC.

The genes are TRBV5-1 and TRBJ2-1; 8 nucleotides line up with TRBD2. The CDR3 is 15 residues long. J was trimmed by 4 bases and V by 0 bases; bases with no gene match: 3. Germline assignment: CDR1 SGHRS and CDR2 YFSETQ. The DNA of the CDR3 is TGCGCCAGCAGCTTGGTCGGCGGGAGGTACAATGAGCAGTTCTTC. Protein sequence: CASSLVGGRYNEQFF.

This clonotype was found a few times. This chain connects TRBV2 to TRBJ2-7; D is undetermined. Trimming removed 7 bases at V and 3 bases at J, with 13 bases between. CDR3 length equals 13 residues. Germline V gene data show CDR1 as SNHLY and CDR2 as FYNNEI. The chain's CDR3 is CASKKLTLYEQYF. The CDR3 DNA reads as TGTGCCAGCAAGAAACTAACACTCTACGAGCAGTACTTC.

V gene TRBV4-1 combines with J gene TRBJ2-3; 7 nucleotides match TRBD2. CDR1 and CDR2 (germline): MGHRA, YSYEKL. V dropped 1 base and J dropped 4; count of bases not matched to a gene: 8. The CDR3 length is 16 residues. The DNA of the CDR3 is TGCGCCAGCAGCCAAGTCTCACTAGCGTCAGCAGATACGCAGTATTTT. Translated: CASSQVSLASADTQYF.

There are a few counts of this clonotype. One junction end does not reproduce the germline sequence, and a read error may be involved. This chain connects TRBV5-1 to TRBJ2-1, with 15 nucleotides matching TRBD2. Germline lookup yields CDR1 SGHRS and CDR2 YFSETQ. CDR3 length equals 18 residues. CDR3 loop: CASSTKGTSGRQYSEQFF. CDR3 DNA sequence: TGCGCCAGCAGCACCAAAGGGACTAGCGGGAGGCAGTACAGTGAGCAGTTCTTC.

The gene calls are TRBV5-4 and TRBJ2-6, with 10 bases that match TRBD1. The CDR3 has 19 amino acids. The V and J ends lost 2 bases and 0 bases, in that order; junction bases with no gene match: 8. Germline V gives CDR1 SGHNT, CDR2 YYREEE (reference sequence). The CDR3 loop reads CASSFLGTGDRSGANVLTF. For the CDR3, the DNA is TGTGCCAGCAGCTTCCTTGGGACAGGGGATCGCTCTGGGGCCAACGTCCTGACTTTC.

The chain is built from TRBV7-2 and TRBJ1-2; D not resolved. CDR1 is SGHTA, CDR2 FQGNSA, per germline. V lost 5 bases and J lost 1, with 11 bases in between. The CDR3 has 14 amino acids. The CDR3 is CASSPQGLNYGYTF. The CDR3 nucleotides are TGTGCCAGCAGCCCCCAAGGTCTTAACTATGGCTACACCTTC.

This clonotype came up a few times. V usage is TRBV12-3 or TRBV12-4 and J usage is TRBJ1-5; possible D gene TRBD1, 5 bases. V was trimmed by 7 bases and J by 5 bases, leaving 18 bases between them. The CDR3 covers 15 residues. CDR3 in amino acids: CASKFRVRADQPQHF. The CDR3 coding sequence is TGTGCCAGCAAGTTCCGGGTCAGGGCAGATCAGCCCCAGCATTTT.

This clonotype has just one count. The chain is built from TRBV4-2 and TRBJ2-5, with a weak D call TRBD2 (6 bases). The V end was cut by 0 bases, the J end by 4 bases, with 21 bases between. CDR1 is LGHNA, CDR2 YNFKEQ, per germline. This CDR3 is built from 18 residues. CDR3 loop: CASSQDLSGTFWGETQYF. CDR3 bases: TGTGCCAGCAGCCAAGATCTTTCGGGGACTTTCTGGGGAGAGACCCAGTACTTC.

This chain uses TRBV6-5 with TRBJ1-5; D uncertain. Germline V gives CDR1 MNHEY, CDR2 SVGAGI. Trimming stripped 2 bases from V and 2 bases from J, with 7 bases between. CDR3 size: 14 residues. This CDR3 is CASSYARGNQPQHF. The DNA for the CDR3 is TGTGCCAGCAGTTACGCGAGGGGCAATCAGCCCCAGCATTTT.

A few counts support this clonotype. The V call is TRBV5-1, the J call TRBJ2-6; D gene uncertain. Germline CDR1 is SGHRS and CDR2 is YFSETQ. This CDR3 comprises 15 residues. Between the trimmed V and J ends, which lost 4 bases and 4 bases, there was a span of 12 bases. CDR3 loop: CASSASLFGANVLTF. The DNA of the CDR3 is TGCGCCAGCAGCGCGAGTTTATTCGGGGCCAACGTCCTGACTTTC.

V gene TRBV14 combines with J gene TRBJ1-3; possibly TRBD1 for D (5 bases). CDR1 and CDR2 from the germline V gene are SGHDN and FVKESK. This CDR3 region has 14 residues. Trimming cost V 3 bases and J 4 bases, with 10 bases left between them. CDR3 sequence (DNA): TGTGCCAGCAGCCAGGGGCGATTCGGAAACACCATATATTTT. This codes for CASSQGRFGNTIYF.

The V and J genes are TRBV12-3 or TRBV12-4 and TRBJ2-7, with TRBD2 matching 10 bases. With V trimmed by 6 bases and J by 1 base, 9 bases remained unmatched. CDR3 length: 16 amino acids. The CDR3 region is CASRDNSGRHSYEQYF. As DNA, the CDR3 is TGTGCCAGCAGGGATAATAGCGGGAGGCATTCCTACGAGCAGTACTTC.